Below, one TCR beta chain is given with its context. Its antigen remains unknown. The repertoire was sequenced with immunoSEQ multiplex PCR; TCRdb's copy has only in-frame clones and lacks some. The sample includes over a million clones, more than 95% seen only once; the top ten take approximately 1.2%. The CDR3 is 14 residues long. The germline gives CDR1 MNHNS, CDR2 SASEGT. Between the trimmed V and J ends, which lost 6 bases and 3 bases, there was a span of 15 bases. The data derive from a study of shared clonotypes between healthy human individuals. Whole-study findings and limits: Naive subsets typically showed greater estimated richness than memory subsets. Clonotypes shared by all four donors outscored non-shared clonotypes in generation probability. Of the naive CD4 clonotypes, about 5% were shared across a few donors.

The genes are TRBV6-1 and TRBJ2-7; D is possibly TRBD1 (6 bases). Sequencing was done on a sample of naive CD4+ T cells sorted from blood. Described subset: CD45RA+ positively selected. The receptor's source is a man in his thirties or forties in good health. The CDR3 nucleotides read TGTGCCAGCAGGCCGACAGGTGGATTCTACGAGCAGTACTTC. Its translation: CASRPTGGFYEQYF.